This T cell receptor (beta chain) was profiled in a study of CD8 T cells in Susac syndrome. The CDR3 has 15 amino acids. The ends lost 7 bases at V and 3 bases at J; junction bases unmatched: 8. With random hexamers, 0.5 to 1 ug RNA was reverse transcribed. TCRdb called the immunoSEQ multiplex PCR reads again in MiXCR, with one record for every CDR3 protein. Counted here are fewer than 200,000 distinct CDR3 sequences, approximately 94% occurring once; the ten biggest clones make up 0.12%. This clonotype was counted once. The sample was CD4+ T cells from PBMCs. The clonotype originates from a human donor with Susac syndrome. The chain combines TRBV12-3 or TRBV12-4 with TRBJ2-3, with 9 bases that match TRBD2. CDR3 loop: CASNVAGARTDTQYF. The CDR3 bases are TGTGCCAGCAACGTAGCGGGGGCGAGGACAGATACGCAGTATTTT.